One sample yielded the 10 T cell receptor beta chains listed below, sequenced in a study of blood T cells in healthy people across ages. PCR was performed a second time for about 7 to 12 cycles using a sample-barcoded 5' primer and a J-beta primer mix. MiXCR, applied by TCRdb to the 5' RACE reads, yields one record per CDR3 protein. The sample has about 1.1 million distinct CDR3 sequences; more than 30% are singletons. Input material: blood. The receptor set was obtained from a man in his late teens or twenties in good health.

CDR3 residues: CASSLRTGSLDGNTEAFF. CDR3 bases: TGTGCCAGCAGCTTAAGGACAGGATCCCTTGATGGGAACACTGAAGCTTTCTTT. The rearrangement joins TRBV7-2 to TRBJ1-1; TRBD1 matches at 7 bases. The CDR3 consists of 18 residues. Germline CDR1 SGHTA, CDR2 FQGNSA. The J segment lost 1 base and the V segment lost 2 bases, leaving 13 bases of the junction unmatched.

The DNA of the CDR3 is TGTGCCAGCAGCCCCTACCTAAGCCAGCCCCAGCATTTT. Residues: CASSPYLSQPQHF. The V gene is TRBV7-2, the J gene TRBJ1-5, with no clear D. The CDR3 covers 13 residues. Trimming shortened V by 5 bases and J by 7 bases, and 12 bases separated the two germline ends. The germline V gene has CDR1 SGHTA and CDR2 FQGNSA.

This sequence joins TRBV12-3 or TRBV12-4 and TRBJ1-2; TRBD1 might be the D (5 bases). Deletions cut 2 bases from V and 4 bases from J, with 20 bases between. This CDR3 is built from 17 residues. The chain's CDR3 is CASSLKDKMGSFYGYTF. In DNA, the CDR3 is TGTGCCAGCAGTTTAAAGGACAAGATGGGGTCTTTCTATGGCTACACCTTC.

The J gene is TRBJ1-1, the V gene TRBV12-3 or TRBV12-4; D gene ambiguous. The CDR3 has 15 amino acids. V shed 1 base and J shed 1 base, with 10 bases lying between them. The CDR3 DNA follows: TGTGCCAGCAGTTTAGGAAGTAAAGGGAACACTGAAGCTTTCTTT. The encoded protein is CASSLGSKGNTEAFF.

This clonotype occurred many times. Compared with germline, one end of the junction differs, possibly owing to a read error. The chain links TRBV2 to TRBJ2-3, with D tentatively TRBD2 (5 bases). CDR3 size: 10 residues. Germline V gives CDR1 SNHLY, CDR2 FYNNEI. CDR3 amino acids: CASRGDTQYF. In nucleotides, the CDR3 is TGCGCCAGCAGAGGGGATACGCAGTATTTT.

The J gene is TRBJ2-2, the V gene TRBV20-1; D unresolved. Trimming stripped 6 bases from V and 10 bases from J, with 12 bases between. Germline V gene data show CDR1 as DFQATT and CDR2 as SNEGSKA (reference sequence). The CDR3 loop spans 11 amino acids. DNA for the CDR3: TGCAGTGCCCTTGGGGTCGAGGAGCTGTTTTTT. This encodes CSALGVEELFF.

The chain recombines TRBV7-8 with TRBJ2-3; 7 nucleotides line up with TRBD1. Germline CDR1 and CDR2: SGHVS and FQNEAQ. The CDR3 consists of 16 residues. V shed 5 bases and J 7 bases; nucleotides not matched to a gene: 15. CDR3 protein: CASSAHDGQAEYTQYF. DNA of the CDR3: TGTGCCAGCAGCGCACACGACGGACAGGCGGAGTATACGCAGTATTTT.

V usage is TRBV20-1 and J usage is TRBJ1-2; D is unresolved. Germline CDR1 reads DFQATT; CDR2 reads SNEGSKA (reference sequence). The CDR3 length is 13 residues. V dropped 4 bases and J dropped 1 base, with 10 bases sitting between them. CDR3 nucleotides: TGCAGTGCTATTACGGGGATTAACTATGGCTACACCTTC. As protein: CSAITGINYGYTF.

In its sample, this clonotype was seen a few times. The chain is built from TRBV28 and TRBJ2-1; 9 nucleotides align to TRBD2. The length of the CDR3 is 16 residues. Per germline, CDR1 MDHEN and CDR2 SYDVKM. The junction had 8 bases not matched to a gene; V was cut back by 7 bases and J by 1 base. This chain's CDR3 is CASIRAGGQSYNEQFF. The CDR3, as DNA: TGTGCCAGCATCAGAGCGGGGGGTCAATCCTACAATGAGCAGTTCTTC.

A few counts support this clonotype. The V call is TRBV9, the J call TRBJ2-3, with D tentatively TRBD2 (5 bases). This CDR3 region has 16 residues. Looked up from germline, CDR1 is SGDLS and CDR2 is YYNGEE. Trimming took off 0 bases at V and 5 bases at J, with 16 bases between the two ends. The CDR3 loop reads CASSVEWRLAGDTQYF. The CDR3 DNA sequence: TGTGCCAGCAGCGTAGAATGGAGGCTAGCAGGAGATACGCAGTATTTT. Drawing the rest from reference TRBV9 and TRBJ2-3, the complete variable domain is DSGVTQTPKHLITATGQRVTLRCSPRSGDLSVYWYQQSLDQGLQFLIQYYNGEERAKGNILERFSAQQFPDLHSELNLSSLELGDSALYFCASSVEWRLAGDTQYFGPGTRLTVL.